The TCR beta chain under discussion was sequenced for a study of T-cell reconstitution after alpha-beta-depleted transplantation in children. Unique molecular identifiers were built into the TCRbeta library. From the PCR reads, TCRdb called clonotypes with MiXCR, one entry per CDR3 protein. The sample yields some 240,000 distinct CDR3 sequences, around 11% seen once. In this sample, this clonotype turned up many times. The CDR3 is made up of 16 amino acids. Germline CDR1 reads MDHEN; CDR2 reads SYDVKM. V shed 4 bases, J shed 4 bases, and the junction held 8 bases outside the gene matches. This clonotype originated in a human donor who donated a stem cell graft to a child with acute lymphoblastic leukemia. The sample in question was PBMCs from the stem cell graft donor, obtained from the stem cell graft. The V call is TRBV28, the J call TRBJ2-1, with 9 bases aligning to TRBD1. Here the CDR3 reads CASSSPGQGRYNEQFF. The CDR3 nucleotides are TGTGCCAGCAGTTCACCGGGACAGGGAAGGTACAATGAGCAGTTCTTC.